Below are 26 T cell receptor beta chains sequenced from a single sample in a study of T-cell reconstitution after alpha-beta-depleted transplantation in children. Unique molecular identifiers were incorporated into the prepared TCRbeta library. TCRdb redid the calling of the PCR reads with MiXCR, one entry per CDR3 protein. The data show 700,000 or so distinct CDR3 sequences, roughly 14% seen once. The material was PBMCs, obtained before TCRalphabeta/CD19-depleted stem cell transplant. The source of these receptors is a girl aged 2 to 10 with congenital amegakaryocytic thrombocytopenia, due to receive a stem cell transplant.

This clonotype was seen a few times. CDR3 DNA sequence: TGTGCCAGCAGTGATTGGCCTAGCGGGAGAGGGGGAGAGACCCAGTACTTC. As protein: CASSDWPSGRGGETQYF. This chain joins TRBV6-1 and TRBJ2-5; TRBD2 aligns across 10 bases. V trimming: 3 bases; J trimming: 4 bases; junction bases outside the gene matches: 11. This CDR3 region has 17 residues. Germline V CDR1 and CDR2: MNHNS, SASEGT.

This clonotype was counted ten times or more. V and J are TRBV5-1 and TRBJ2-3, with TRBD1 identical over 7 bases. Germline V gene sequence: CDR1 SGHRS, CDR2 YFSETQ. CDR3 length equals 16 residues. The V gene end was trimmed by 3 bases and the J gene end by 0 bases; junction bases not matched to a gene: 7. This CDR3 is CASSWSQGQSTDTQYF. The CDR3 DNA sequence: TGCGCCAGCAGCTGGTCCCAGGGACAGAGCACAGATACGCAGTATTTT.

This clonotype appeared many times. The genes are TRBV20-1 and TRBJ1-3; TRBD1 might be the D (5 bases). The CDR3 consists of 15 residues. Trimming stripped 2 bases from V and 2 bases from J, with 13 bases between. CDR1 and CDR2 (germline): DFQATT, SNEGSKA (reference sequence). CDR3 bases: TGCAGTGCTAGACTCAGGGAGGCAGCTGGAAACACCATATATTTT. Protein product: CSARLREAAGNTIYF.

Details on this clonotype: A read error may account for a junction end that differs from germline. The rearrangement joins TRBV18 to TRBJ2-2; the match to TRBD2 covers 10 bases. CDR3 size: 15 residues. The germline V gene encodes CDR1 KGHSH and CDR2 LQKENI. The CDR3 sequence: CASSLASGSTWELFF. CDR3 sequence (DNA): TGTGCCAGCTCACTCGCTAGCGGGAGCACCTGGGAGCTGTTTTTT.

The sample holds a few counts of this clonotype. The CDR3, as DNA: TGCAGTGAAAGAGGGGGGTCGGGTGGCTACACCTTC. Amino acids: CSERGGSGGYTF. The chain joins TRBV29-1 to TRBJ1-2, with D possibly being TRBD1 (6 bases). The length of the CDR3 is 12 residues. Germline V gene lookup returns CDR1 SQVTM and CDR2 ANQGSEA.

This clonotype was recorded many times. The chain recombines TRBV29-1 with TRBJ1-3, with D perhaps matching TRBD1 (6 bases). This CDR3 spans 14 amino acids. The germline V gene has CDR1 SQVTM and CDR2 ANQGSEA. Trimming removed 6 bases from V and 4 bases from J, with 16 bases in between. The CDR3 loop is CSVEGGAFGNTIYF. For the CDR3, the DNA is TGCAGCGTCGAGGGGGGCGCGTTCGGAAACACCATATATTTT.

This clonotype has just a few counts. The V and J genes are TRBV7-6 and TRBJ2-5; D gene uncertain. This CDR3 comprises 14 residues. V was cut by 1 base and J by 3 bases, with 9 bases left in between. Germline loops: CDR1 SGHVS, CDR2 FNYEAQ. DNA of the CDR3: TGTGCCAGCAGCTTAGAGGTCGCAAAAGAGACCCAGTACTTC. This translates into CASSLEVAKETQYF.

This chain links TRBV20-1 with TRBJ2-5, with TRBD2 as a possible D gene (5 bases). CDR1 DFQATT and CDR2 SNEGSKA come from the germline V gene (reference sequence). This CDR3 region has 14 residues. Trimming removed 0 bases from V and 1 base from J, with 9 bases in between. The CDR3 DNA reads as TGCAGTGCTAGAGATGTGGGGAGCCAAGAGACCCAGTACTTC. It is translated as CSARDVGSQETQYF.

This clonotype was found many times. The chain is built from TRBV12-3 or TRBV12-4 and TRBJ2-4, with D hard to call. The V and J ends lost 7 bases and 0 bases respectively, with 10 bases between them. The CDR3 loop spans 14 amino acids. CDR3 loop: CASKEDIAKNIQYF. DNA of the CDR3: TGTGCCAGCAAGGAAGATATAGCCAAAAACATTCAGTACTTC.

This clonotype was detected only a few times. J is TRBJ2-3 and V is TRBV5-1; 7 bases are a match to TRBD2. J was trimmed by 4 bases and V by 4 bases; bases with no gene match: 6. This CDR3 spans 14 amino acids. Germline V lookup: CDR1 SGHRS, CDR2 YFSETQ. This CDR3 is CASSQTSTADTQYF. In DNA form, the CDR3 reads TGCGCCAGCAGCCAGACTAGCACCGCAGATACGCAGTATTTT.

Ten or more counts support this clonotype. The V and J genes are TRBV20-1 and TRBJ2-1, with TRBD2 identical over 10 bases. CDR1 and CDR2 (germline): DFQATT, SNEGSKA (reference sequence). The length of the CDR3 is 17 residues. V dropped 3 bases and J dropped 4; count of bases not matched to a gene: 12. The CDR3 region is CSASPVSGRASYNEQFF. CDR3 DNA: TGCAGTGCTAGTCCCGTAAGCGGGAGGGCGAGTTACAATGAGCAGTTCTTC.

Comments on this clonotype: This may be a read error: a much more frequent sequence differs by one nucleotide. The rearrangement links TRBV5-1 to TRBJ2-7; weak D call: TRBD1 (6 bases). CDR1 and CDR2 (germline): SGHRS, YFSETQ. Trimming stripped 4 bases from V and 5 bases from J, with 13 bases between. The CDR3 covers 13 residues. CDR3 in DNA: TGCGCCAGCAGCATACGGGACAACCACGAGCAGTACTTC. This translates into CASSIRDNHEQYF.

On this clonotype: Possible read error: a much larger clone is one base away. This chain connects TRBV5-1 to TRBJ1-4; weak D call: TRBD1 (5 bases). CDR3 length: 15 amino acids. Per the germline V gene, CDR1 is SGHRS and CDR2 is YFSETQ. CDR3 sequence reads: CDSSQNHQRGEKLFF. In DNA form, the CDR3 reads TGCGACAGCAGCCAAAACCACCAGAGGGGTGAAAAACTGTTTTTT.

This clonotype was recorded many times. V usage is TRBV29-1 and J usage is TRBJ2-7; a weak D match, TRBD2 (6 bases). The V end lost 5 bases, the J end lost 7 bases, and 18 bases lay between the germline ends. The CDR3 totals 13 residues. The germline V gene encodes CDR1 SQVTM and CDR2 ANQGSEA. The CDR3 is CSVQGPEGEEQYF. The CDR3 DNA follows: TGCAGCGTTCAAGGGCCGGAGGGAGAGGAGCAGTACTTC.

A few counts support this clonotype. The genes are TRBV10-3 and TRBJ2-3; 8 nucleotides align to TRBD2. Germline CDR1 ENHRY, CDR2 SYGVKD. The V and J ends lost 10 bases and 2 bases, in that order; junction bases with no gene match: 8. This CDR3 has 14 amino acids. CDR3 DNA sequence: TGTGCCACGGTGACAGCGGGAGACACAGATACGCAGTATTTT. This encodes CATVTAGDTDTQYF.

In this sample, this clonotype turned up a few times. The chain joins TRBV7-8 to TRBJ2-1; D gene unclear. The CDR3 runs to 15 residues. V was trimmed by 5 bases and J by 0 bases, leaving 11 bases between them. Per germline, CDR1 SGHVS and CDR2 FQNEAQ. The CDR3 loop reads CASSQTPSSYNEQFF. CDR3 nucleotides: TGTGCCAGCAGCCAAACACCGAGCTCCTACAATGAGCAGTTCTTC.

The J gene is TRBJ1-5, the V gene TRBV12-3 or TRBV12-4; no firm D call. V lost 1 base and J lost 5, with 12 bases in between. The CDR3 covers 15 residues. The CDR3 protein is CASSLGGKSDQPQHF. DNA for the CDR3: TGTGCCAGCAGTTTAGGGGGTAAGAGCGATCAGCCCCAGCATTTT.

V usage is TRBV18 and J usage is TRBJ2-7; 8 bases fit TRBD1. Unmatched junction bases numbered 10, after V lost 4 bases and J lost 2 bases. The CDR3 runs 16 residues. Germline-derived CDR1 and CDR2 are KGHSH and LQKENI. CDR3 sequence reads: CASSLGPGTGAYEQYF. CDR3 sequence (DNA): TGTGCCAGCTCACTGGGTCCCGGGACAGGTGCCTACGAGCAGTACTTC.

There are a few counts of this clonotype. This chain connects TRBV12-3 or TRBV12-4 to TRBJ1-5; D gene ambiguous. The CDR3 spans 14 residues. Trimming took 8 bases from V and 5 from J, leaving 16 bases between them. The CDR3 sequence is CASGTWGDDQPQHF. The CDR3 DNA follows: TGTGCCAGCGGAACGTGGGGTGACGATCAGCCCCAGCATTTT.

This clonotype occurred many times. This chain joins TRBV7-9 and TRBJ2-5; D gene ambiguous. The ends were cut back, 5 bases at V and 5 bases at J, with 18 bases in the middle. The CDR3 sequence is 15 residues long. Germline V gene lookup returns CDR1 SEHNR and CDR2 FQNEAQ (reference sequence). The CDR3 is CASSQVVRLLETQYF. CDR3 DNA sequence: TGTGCCAGCAGCCAAGTAGTGAGGTTACTGGAGACCCAGTACTTC.

The chain has TRBV2 and TRBJ2-7; no definite D call. Germline V gene data show CDR1 as SNHLY and CDR2 as FYNNEI. V lost 7 bases to trimming and J lost 2 bases, with 9 bases between them. The CDR3 sequence is 12 residues long. The CDR3 sequence is CASNPRTYEQYF. The CDR3 DNA reads TGTGCCAGCAACCCTCGCACCTACGAGCAGTACTTC.

This clonotype was detected ten times or more. This chain joins TRBV20-1 and TRBJ2-1, with TRBD2 identical over 8 bases. CDR3 length equals 15 residues. With 4 bases clipped from V and 4 bases from J, the junction kept 9 bases outside the gene matches. Germline V gene data show CDR1 as DFQATT and CDR2 as SNEGSKA (reference sequence). CDR3 sequence: CSATIPLAGYNEQFF. CDR3 nucleotide sequence: TGCAGTGCTACCATACCCTTAGCGGGGTACAATGAGCAGTTCTTC.

Many counts were recorded for this clonotype. The V call is TRBV5-1, the J call TRBJ1-1; 10 positions agree with TRBD1. The trim removed 0 bases at V and 5 bases at J, leaving 4 bases unmatched. The CDR3 length is 15 residues. CDR1 is SGHRS and CDR2 is YFSETQ in the germline V gene. The CDR3: CASSLELGQGTEAFF. The CDR3 coding sequence is TGCGCCAGCAGCTTGGAATTGGGACAGGGGACTGAAGCTTTCTTT. Using reference TRBV5-1 and TRBJ1-1 for the parts outside the CDR3, the full variable domain is KAGVTQTPRYLIKTRGQQVTLSCSPISGHRSVSWYQQTPGQGLQFLFEYFSETQRNKGNFPGRFSGRQFSNSRSEMNVSTLELGDSALYLCASSLELGQGTEAFFGQGTRLTVV.

Comment on this clonotype: One end of the junction does not line up with germline, which may come from a read error. V and J are TRBV4-1 and TRBJ1-3, with D uncertain. Germline V lookup: CDR1 MGHRA, CDR2 YSYEKL. The CDR3 spans 15 residues. CDR3 nucleotides: TGCGCCTGCAGCCAAGGTACCCTCTCTGGAAACACCATATATTTT. This sequence encodes CACSQGTLSGNTIYF.

J is TRBJ1-2 and V is TRBV7-2; D is possibly TRBD1 (5 bases). Germline V gives CDR1 SGHTA, CDR2 FQGNSA. This CDR3 has 11 residues. CDR3 sequence (DNA): TGTGCTAGGGCTTTGGGACTAGGCTACACCTTC. This translates into CARALGLGYTF.

Many counts were recorded for this clonotype. The chain carries TRBV28 and TRBJ1-5, with D perhaps TRBD1 (6 bases). CDR1 and CDR2 from the germline V gene are MDHEN and SYDVKM. With 1 base removed from V and 16 bases from J, the gap between germline ends came to 17 bases. CDR3 length: 13 amino acids. The CDR3 DNA sequence: TGTGCCAGCAGTTTATTGGGCCAGGGGTCTGACCATTTT. It codes for CASSLLGQGSDHF. Full variable domain (remainder filled in from reference TRBV28 and TRBJ1-5): DVKVTQSSRYLVKRTGEKVFLECVQDMDHENMFWYRQDPGLGLRLIYFSYDVKMKEKGDIPEGYSVSREKKERFSLILESASTNQTSMYLCASSLLGQGSDHFGDGTRLSIL.